This T cell receptor (beta chain) came from a study of T-cell reconstitution after alpha-beta-depleted transplantation in children. This clonotype was counted between two and nine times. Its antigen remains unknown. The TCRbeta library was prepared with unique molecular identifiers. TCRdb re-derived calls from the PCR reads in MiXCR, one entry per CDR3 protein. The table has about 310,000 distinct CDR3 sequences, roughly 25% seen once. Broader study findings: Several hundred expanded graft clones reportedly gave rise to the alpha-beta T cells present about two months after transplant. A year had passed since transplant, and T-cell counts and diversity by then came mostly from newly produced T cells. Elevated TCRbeta diversity at day 60 was traced, in some patients, to surviving recipient T cells and thymic progenitors.

Germline CDR1 and CDR2: SEHNR and FQNEAQ (reference sequence). The V and J ends lost 1 base and 7 bases, in that order; junction bases with no gene match: 7. This CDR3 contains 15 residues. The chain has TRBV7-9 and TRBJ2-1; 7 nucleotides align to TRBD2. This sequence was found in a male patient under 18 who had a stem cell transplant for acute lymphoblastic leukemia, so the T cells may come from the graft donor. This material consisted of PBMCs, mostly from graft donor cells, taken 180 days after TCRalphabeta/CD19-depleted stem cell transplant. CDR3 protein: CASSLVLAERNEQFF. CDR3 sequence (DNA): TGTGCCAGCAGCTTAGTCCTAGCGGAGAGGAATGAGCAGTTCTTC.